A selection of T cell receptor beta chains follows, all from one sample in a study of siplizumab effects on memory and regulatory T cells. Measured with immunoSEQ multiplex PCR; TCRdb has only the in-frame clones, and not every one. The table includes about 100,000 clones, 80% to 95% detected once. Input material: CD4+ T cells sorted from blood. The receptors stem from a human donor in good health. CDR3s include the opening cysteine and the closing phenylalanine or tryptophan. The D gene is left open where the match is weak. Rows may omit the clone size; those that give it use once, few, many or a size class.

D gene	V gene	J gene	clone size	CDR3 DNA	CDR3 protein
TRBD1	TRBV7-2	TRBJ2-5	NA	TGTGCCAGCAGTCCATCCGGGGACAGGCGTTTGACCCAGTACTTC	CASSPSGDRRLTQYF
TRBD1	TRBV5-1	TRBJ1-4	NA	TGCGCCAGCAGCGCGGGACAGGGAACGAATGAAAAACTGTTTTTT	CASSAGQGTNEKLFF
NA	TRBV19	TRBJ1-5	NA	TGTGCCAGTACCGGGGGATTGGGGGGCAATCAGCCCCAGCATTTT	CASTGGLGGNQPQHF
TRBD2	TRBV7-3	TRBJ2-2	once	TGTGCCAGCAGCCCCGGACTAGCGGCGAACACCGGGGAGCTGTTTTTT	CASSPGLAANTGELFF
NA	TRBV6-5	TRBJ2-7	NA	TGTGCCAGCAGTTACTCACGAAGGAGCTACGAGCAGTACTTC	CASSYSRRSYEQYF
NA	TRBV4-2	TRBJ1-1	NA	TGTGCCAGGCAGGGCACGAACACTGAAGCTTTCTTT	CARQGTNTEAFF
TRBD1	TRBV19	TRBJ1-2	NA	TGTGCCAGTAATCCATCAGGGGGCTATGGCTACACCTTC	CASNPSGGYGYTF
TRBD1	TRBV11-3	TRBJ2-2	NA	TGTGCCAGCAGCCTGTTTAGACAGGGGTCCACCGGGGAGCTGTTTTTT	CASSLFRQGSTGELFF
TRBD1	TRBV7-2	TRBJ2-7	few	TGTGCCAGCAGCCGACAGGGGCTCGGCGAGCAGTACTTC	CASSRQGLGEQYF
NA	TRBV7-9	TRBJ2-3	NA	TGTGCCAGCAGCTTACTAGGCGGGAACACAGATACGCAGTATTTT	CASSLLGGNTDTQYF
NA	TRBV6-5	TRBJ1-3	NA	TGTGCCAGCTCGAGGGGGATCTCTGGAAACACCATATATTTT	CASSRGISGNTIYF
NA	TRBV6-6	TRBJ1-1	NA	TGTGCCAGCAGCCAAGGGGCACCCGGCCCTGAAGCTTTCTTT	CASSQGAPGPEAFF
NA	TRBV5-1	TRBJ1-4	NA	TGCGCCAGCAGCTTGAGGGGGGACGGGGCTTCTAATGAAAAACTGTTTTTT	CASSLRGDGASNEKLFF
NA	TRBV18	TRBJ1-5	NA	TGTGCCAGCTCGAGGGGGGGCAATCAGCCCCAGCATTTT	CASSRGGNQPQHF
TRBD1	TRBV15	TRBJ1-3	NA	TGTGCCACCAGCAGACCGACAGGGCCCTCTGGAAACACCATATATTTT	CATSRPTGPSGNTIYF
TRBD1	TRBV4-3	TRBJ1-6	NA	TGCGCCAGCAGCCAAGAGGTAGGGGGCGGAACACCCCTCCACTTT	CASSQEVGGGTPLHF
NA	TRBV23-1	TRBJ1-2	NA	TGCGCCAGCAGTCGAACGGGACGGAATGGCTACACCTTC	CASSRTGRNGYTF
NA	TRBV6-1	TRBJ1-1	NA	TGTGCCAGCGCTGTATCCACTGAAGCTTTCTTT	CASAVSTEAFF
NA	TRBV21-1	TRBJ1-2	NA	TGTGCCAGCAGCAAAGCGTTAGGGGGGAGGAGCTATGGCTACACCTTC	CASSKALGGRSYGYTF
NA	TRBV11-1	TRBJ2-7	NA	TGTGCCAGCAGTCAAGGCAGGTACGAGCAGTACTTC	CASSQGRYEQYF
TRBD1	TRBV6-5	TRBJ1-2	NA	TGTGCCAGCATCGCGACGGGACAGCTGACCTATGGCTACACCTTC	CASIATGQLTYGYTF
NA	TRBV7-2	TRBJ2-4	NA	TGTGCCAGCAGCTTAGTCGGCGGGGTCAGGGACATTCAGTACTTC	CASSLVGGVRDIQYF